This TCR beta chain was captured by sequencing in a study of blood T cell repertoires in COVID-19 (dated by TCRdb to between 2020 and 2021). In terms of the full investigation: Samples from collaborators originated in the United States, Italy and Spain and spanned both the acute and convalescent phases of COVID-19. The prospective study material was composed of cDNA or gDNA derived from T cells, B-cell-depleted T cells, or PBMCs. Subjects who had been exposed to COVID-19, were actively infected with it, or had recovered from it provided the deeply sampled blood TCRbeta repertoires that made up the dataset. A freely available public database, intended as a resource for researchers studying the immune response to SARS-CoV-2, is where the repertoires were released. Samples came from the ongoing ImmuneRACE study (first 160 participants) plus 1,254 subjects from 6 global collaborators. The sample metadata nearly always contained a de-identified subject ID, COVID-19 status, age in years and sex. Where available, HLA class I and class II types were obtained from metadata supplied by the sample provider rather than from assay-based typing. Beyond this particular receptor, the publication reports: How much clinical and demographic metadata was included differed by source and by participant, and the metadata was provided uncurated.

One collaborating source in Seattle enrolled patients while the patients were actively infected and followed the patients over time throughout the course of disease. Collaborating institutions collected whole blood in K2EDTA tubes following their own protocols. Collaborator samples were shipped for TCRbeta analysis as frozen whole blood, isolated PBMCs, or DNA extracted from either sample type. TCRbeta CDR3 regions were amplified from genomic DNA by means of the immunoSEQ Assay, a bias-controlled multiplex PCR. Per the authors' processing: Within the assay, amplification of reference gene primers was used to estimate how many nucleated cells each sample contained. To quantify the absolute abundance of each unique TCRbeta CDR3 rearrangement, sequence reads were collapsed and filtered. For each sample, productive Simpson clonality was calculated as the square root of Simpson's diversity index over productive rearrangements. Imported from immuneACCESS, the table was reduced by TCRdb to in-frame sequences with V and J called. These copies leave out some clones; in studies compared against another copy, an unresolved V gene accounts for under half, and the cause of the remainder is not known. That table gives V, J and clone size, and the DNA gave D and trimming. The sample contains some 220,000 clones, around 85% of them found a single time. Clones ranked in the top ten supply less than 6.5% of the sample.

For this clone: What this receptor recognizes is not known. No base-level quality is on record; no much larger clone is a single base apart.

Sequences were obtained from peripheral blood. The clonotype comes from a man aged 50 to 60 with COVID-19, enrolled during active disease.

The CDR3 in this case is CASSMAGPNEQFF. The DNA sequence reads TGTGCCAGTAGTATGGCAGGGCCTAATGAGCAGTTCTTC. The V and J segments used are TRBV19 and TRBJ2-1; the D gene is perhaps TRBD1, on 5 matching bases. From its cysteine to its phenylalanine, the CDR3 spans 13 amino acids. Only the CDR3 part of the read is kept: 39 bases, read in frame from the first base. The germline V gene encodes CDR1 LNHDA and CDR2 SQIVND (reference sequence). V lost 3 bases and J lost 7 bases; the stretch between them is 10 bases long.